These 23 T cell receptor beta chains were sequenced from one sample in a study of blood T cell repertoires in COVID-19. The assay was immunoSEQ multiplex PCR, and TCRdb's table has in-frame clones only and misses some. The table has some 110,000 clones, about four fifths seen once. The sequencing input was peripheral blood. The source is a man older than 75 with acute or convalescent COVID-19.

Only one count was recorded for this clone. The rearrangement joins TRBV18 to TRBJ2-2; 7 bases line up with TRBD2. Germline V lookup: CDR1 KGHSH, CDR2 LQKENI. V trimming: 3 bases; J trimming: 5 bases; junction bases outside the gene matches: 6. The CDR3 spans 15 residues. CDR3 DNA sequence: TGTGCCAGCTCACCCAGGACTAGAGGAACCGGGGAGCTGTTTTTT. Protein sequence: CASSPRTRGTGELFF.

This sequence joins TRBV25-1 and TRBJ1-2; TRBD1 is a possible D gene (5 bases). Germline CDR1 and CDR2: MGHDK and SYGVNS. The length of the CDR3 is 13 residues. Trimming removed 0 bases from V and 4 bases from J, with 6 bases in between. CDR3 loop: CASSEYGGYGYTF. The CDR3 DNA is TGTGCCAGCAGTGAATACGGGGGCTATGGCTACACCTTC.

The chain joins TRBV29-1 to TRBJ2-1; 13 bases map to TRBD2. The V gene end was trimmed by 8 bases and the J gene end by 7 bases; junction bases not matched to a gene: 5. This CDR3 has 13 amino acids. CDR1 and CDR2 (germline): SQVTM, ANQGSEA. In DNA form, the CDR3 reads TGCAGCCCTCGGACTAGCGGGAGTAATGAGCAGTTCTTC. Its protein is CSPRTSGSNEQFF.

The chain links TRBV20-1 to TRBJ2-7; 8 nucleotides agree with TRBD1. V was pared by 3 bases and J by 10 bases, with 5 bases of the junction left unmatched. This CDR3 has 11 residues. Germline-derived CDR1 and CDR2 are DFQATT and SNEGSKA (reference sequence). The CDR3 sequence: CSARDRVYQYF. CDR3 bases: TGCAGTGCTAGGGACAGGGTTTATCAGTACTTC.

V gene TRBV28 combines with J gene TRBJ1-1, with 9 bases that match TRBD1. Germline lookup yields CDR1 MDHEN and CDR2 SYDVKM. This CDR3 comprises 13 residues. V lost 11 bases, J lost 5 bases, and 9 bases stayed unmatched. CDR3 protein: CAARQGVWTEAFF. The CDR3 DNA reads as TGTGCCGCCAGACAGGGGGTATGGACTGAAGCTTTCTTT.

Turning to this clone: Mismatch with germline at one junction end may stem from a read error. This rearrangement joins TRBV28 to TRBJ2-1, with a weak D call TRBD2 (6 bases). Germline V gene lookup returns CDR1 MDHEN and CDR2 SYDVKM. CDR3 size: 11 residues. The CDR3 region is CASSLLEGKVF. The DNA of the CDR3 is TGTGCCAGCAGTTTATTGGAGGGAAAGGTCTTC.

The V gene is TRBV7-9, the J gene TRBJ1-1, with TRBD1 as a possible D gene (6 bases). V was cut by 5 bases and J by 1 base, with 11 bases left in between. The germline CDR1 and CDR2 sequences are SEHNR and FQNEAQ (reference sequence). This CDR3 has 14 amino acids. The CDR3 DNA follows: TGTGCCAGCAGCCTCCGGACAGCGAACACTGAAGCTTTCTTT. This translates into CASSLRTANTEAFF. Full variable domain (outside the CDR3, taken from reference TRBV7-9 and TRBJ1-1): DTGVSQNPRHKITKRGQNVTFRCDPISEHNRLYWYRQTLGQGPEFLTYFQNEAQLEKSRLLSDRFSAERPKGSFSTLEIQRTEQGDSAMYLCASSLRTANTEAFFGQGTRLTVV.

The chain employs TRBV28 and TRBJ2-3; tentative D call: TRBD2 (6 bases). Trimming removed 7 bases at V and 1 base at J, with 9 bases between. The CDR3 contains 13 residues. The germline gives CDR1 MDHEN, CDR2 SYDVKM. The CDR3 DNA is TGTGCCAGCACACCTAGCGGCACAGATACGCAGTATTTT. It encodes CASTPSGTDTQYF.

J is TRBJ1-5 and V is TRBV28; 7 bases line up with TRBD1. The CDR3 is made up of 16 amino acids. Germline V gene data show CDR1 as MDHEN and CDR2 as SYDVKM. The V and J ends lost 6 bases and 6 bases, in that order; junction bases with no gene match: 14. The CDR3 sequence: CASSLPLTGLGQPQHF. Written as DNA, the CDR3 is TGTGCCAGCAGCCTTCCTCTGACAGGGTTGGGTCAGCCCCAGCATTTT.

The chain recombines TRBV6-5 with TRBJ1-1; the D gene is possibly TRBD1 (6 bases). Trimming cost V 6 bases and J 9 bases, with 14 bases left between them. CDR3 length equals 12 residues. From germline, CDR1 is MNHEY and CDR2 SVGAGI. CDR3 sequence (DNA): TGTGCCAGCAGACGGACAGTAGGACAAGCTTTCTTT. As protein: CASRRTVGQAFF.

This clone occurred a few times. The rearrangement uses TRBV28 and TRBJ2-1; 8 nucleotides align to TRBD1. Germline loops: CDR1 MDHEN, CDR2 SYDVKM. J gave up 8 bases and V 4 bases, and 7 bases lay outside the gene matches. The CDR3 extends over 14 amino acids. CDR3 sequence reads: CASSSGQGKDEQFF. CDR3 bases: TGTGCCAGCAGTTCCGGACAGGGAAAGGATGAGCAGTTCTTC.

This clone appeared a single time. This chain uses TRBV24-1 with TRBJ2-1; 13 nucleotides match TRBD2. Germline assignment: CDR1 KGHDR and CDR2 SFDVKD. J was trimmed by 0 bases and V by 3 bases; bases with no gene match: 7. This CDR3 is built from 19 residues. The CDR3: CATSDRPGLAGSSYNEQFF. CDR3 DNA sequence: TGTGCCACCAGTGATCGACCGGGACTAGCGGGATCCTCCTACAATGAGCAGTTCTTC.

The chain couples TRBV28 to TRBJ1-4, with TRBD1 matching 9 bases. Losses at the gene ends were 6 bases for V and 2 bases for J; bases not matched to a gene: 1. This CDR3 comprises 14 residues. The germline CDR1 and CDR2 sequences are MDHEN and SYDVKM. CDR3 sequence: CASRTGGTNEKLFF. The CDR3 DNA follows: TGTGCCAGCAGGACAGGGGGGACTAATGAAAAACTGTTTTTT.

The rearrangement uses TRBV5-1 and TRBJ1-2, with 7 bases matching TRBD1. This CDR3 is built from 13 residues. Germline loops: CDR1 SGHRS, CDR2 YFSETQ. Trimming cost V 7 bases and J 3 bases; bases outside gene matches: 6. In DNA, the CDR3 is TGCGCCAGCTCAGGCACAGGGGACTATGGCTACACCTTC. This codes for CASSGTGDYGYTF. Combining the CDR3 with reference TRBV5-1 and TRBJ1-2 gives the whole variable domain KAGVTQTPRYLIKTRGQQVTLSCSPISGHRSVSWYQQTPGQGLQFLFEYFSETQRNKGNFPGRFSGRQFSNSRSEMNVSTLELGDSALYLCASSGTGDYGYTFGSGTRLTVV.

The V and J genes are TRBV7-2 and TRBJ1-1; D is unresolved. There are 14 residues in the CDR3. Germline CDR1 reads SGHTA; CDR2 reads FQGNSA. The V gene lost 1 base and the J gene lost 2 bases, with 8 bases spanning the gap. The CDR3 sequence is CASSLGTGNTEAFF. CDR3 coding DNA: TGTGCCAGCAGCTTAGGCACGGGAAACACTGAAGCTTTCTTT.

This clone was seen a single time. CDR3 nucleotides: TGTGCCAGCTCAAACGGAGCTAACTATGGCTACACCTTC. Translating it yields CASSNGANYGYTF. The V call is TRBV18, the J call TRBJ1-2; no clear D. The CDR3 length is 13 residues. V was trimmed by 5 bases and J by 0 bases, leaving 7 bases between them. The germline CDR1 and CDR2 sequences are KGHSH and LQKENI.

J is TRBJ1-2 and V is TRBV28; D is unclear. Germline loops: CDR1 MDHEN, CDR2 SYDVKM. CDR3 length equals 13 residues. With 7 bases removed from V and 7 bases from J, the gap between germline ends came to 16 bases. This CDR3 reads CASTSGRVVGYTF. The CDR3, as DNA: TGTGCCAGCACCTCGGGAAGGGTCGTTGGCTACACCTTC.

The V and J genes are TRBV3-1 (or the pseudogene TRBV3-2) and TRBJ1-6, with TRBD1 matching over 8 bases. Per the germline V gene, CDR1 is LGHDT and CDR2 is YNNKEL (reference sequence). Losses at the gene ends were 4 bases for V and 10 bases for J; bases not matched to a gene: 6. The CDR3 has 14 residues. The DNA for the CDR3 is TGTGCCAGCAGCCCTATACAGGGGGACTCACCCCTCCACTTT. Translating it yields CASSPIQGDSPLHF.

The gene calls are TRBV5-1 and TRBJ2-1; the match to TRBD2 covers 7 bases. Per germline, CDR1 SGHRS and CDR2 YFSETQ. This CDR3 spans 14 amino acids. Germline trimming cut 1 base from V and 6 bases from J; bases unmatched to any gene: 4. CDR3 amino acids: CASSLNLAANEQFF. The CDR3, as DNA: TGCGCCAGCAGCTTGAACCTAGCGGCCAATGAGCAGTTCTTC. Full variable domain (remainder filled in from reference TRBV5-1 and TRBJ2-1): KAGVTQTPRYLIKTRGQQVTLSCSPISGHRSVSWYQQTPGQGLQFLFEYFSETQRNKGNFPGRFSGRQFSNSRSEMNVSTLELGDSALYLCASSLNLAANEQFFGPGTRLTVL.

The chain joins TRBV7-6 to TRBJ1-6; D not resolved. This CDR3 has 14 residues. V gave up 1 base and J gave up 8 bases, with 9 bases separating them. In germline, CDR1 is SGHVS, CDR2 FNYEAQ. CDR3 sequence: CASSLGATDSPLHF. CDR3 in DNA: TGTGCCAGCAGCTTAGGAGCGACGGATTCACCCCTCCACTTT.

Remarks on this clone: One end of the junction fails to match germline, which may point to a read error. J is TRBJ2-7 and V is TRBV5-1, with 7 bases lining up with TRBD2. From germline, CDR1 is SGHRS and CDR2 YFSETQ. This CDR3 contains 14 residues. CDR3 sequence (DNA): TGCGCCAGCAGCTTGGGGGATACTAGCGTAGGATGGAACTTC. Translating gives CASSLGDTSVGWNF.

V is TRBV6-6 and J is TRBJ2-7; 8 bases map to TRBD2. Germline-derived CDR1 and CDR2 are MNHNY and SVGAGI (reference sequence). The length of the CDR3 is 16 residues. The V and J ends lost 6 bases and 2 bases, in that order; junction bases with no gene match: 12. Here the CDR3 reads CASRPTLAGPTYEQYF. CDR3 in DNA: TGTGCCAGCAGACCAACCTTAGCGGGACCGACCTACGAGCAGTACTTC.

With regard to this clone: No conserved phenylalanine or tryptophan is present at the end of the CDR3, so a read error is the likely explanation. It is unclear where the CDR3 begins or ends on the DNA, so no DNA is shown, and the CDR3 is as TCRdb lists it. The chain couples TRBV30 to TRBJ1-1; TRBD1, the table's D call, was not compared with the DNA. CDR1 GTSNPN and CDR2 SVGIG come from the germline V gene (reference sequence). Counting both end residues, the CDR3 totals 11 amino acids. The CDR3 sequence: CAWSANQGHYL.